Shown below are 32 T cell receptor beta chains from a single sample sequenced in a study of cytomegalovirus exposure and HLA in healthy donors. PCR employed 60 Vbeta and 13 Jbeta primers. Here immunoSEQ multiplex PCR was the method, and the copy in TCRdb shows in-frame clones only, minus some. The repertoire holds 80,000 to 100,000 clones, with around 68% as singletons. Sample: PBMCs. The source is a middle-aged woman in good health and CMV-seropositive.

The CDR3: CASSQVNRERAGNEQFF. The CDR3 bases are TGCGCCAGCAGCCAAGTGAATCGGGAGAGGGCTGGGAATGAGCAGTTCTTC. This rearrangement joins TRBV4-1 to TRBJ2-1; a possible D gene is TRBD2 (6 bases). CDR3 length: 17 residues. Germline V CDR1 and CDR2: MGHRA, YSYEKL. The ends were cut back, 1 base at V and 7 bases at J, with 20 bases in the middle.

This clone was recorded a few times. V and J are TRBV6-5 and TRBJ2-5, with 7 bases aligning to TRBD2. V was pared by 4 bases and J by 1 base, with 3 bases of the junction left unmatched. The germline gives CDR1 MNHEY, CDR2 SVGAGI. The CDR3 length is 14 residues. CDR3 DNA sequence: TGTGCCAGCAGTTGGTCTAGCGGCCAAGAGACCCAGTACTTC. Amino acid sequence: CASSWSSGQETQYF.

The V and J genes are TRBV14 and TRBJ2-7; 9 nucleotides match TRBD2. Trimming at V came to 4 bases and at J to 2 bases, leaving 9 bases not matched to a gene. This CDR3 is 16 amino acids long. Germline loops: CDR1 SGHDN, CDR2 FVKESK. This CDR3 reads CASSPLPGLAPYEQYF. Here the CDR3 DNA reads TGTGCCAGCAGCCCATTACCGGGACTAGCCCCCTACGAGCAGTACTTC. Full variable domain (outside the CDR3, taken from reference TRBV14 and TRBJ2-7): EAGVTQFPSHSVIEKGQTVTLRCDPISGHDNLYWYRRVMGKEIKFLLHFVKESKQDESGMPNNRFLAERTGGTYSTLKVQPAELEDSGVYFCASSPLPGLAPYEQYFGPGTRLTVT.

This clone was detected only a few times. This chain's CDR3 is CASSPPGTTNEKLFF. The CDR3 DNA reads TGTGCCAGCAGCCCCCCGGGAACAACTAATGAAAAACTGTTTTTT. The chain links TRBV5-5 to TRBJ1-4; D gene unclear. Germline V gives CDR1 SGHKS, CDR2 YYEKEE (reference sequence). V was pared by 4 bases and J by 0 bases, with 10 bases between. The CDR3 contains 15 residues.

V usage is TRBV11-2 and J usage is TRBJ2-1, with D tentatively TRBD2 (6 bases). CDR1 SGHAT and CDR2 FQNNGV come from the germline V gene. The germline V and J ends were trimmed by 1 base and 9 bases, with 7 bases remaining between them. CDR3 length: 12 amino acids. The CDR3: CASSLGLGEQFF. The CDR3 DNA follows: TGTGCCAGCAGCTTAGGACTAGGTGAGCAGTTCTTC.

This chain links TRBV7-2 with TRBJ1-3, with D unresolved. The V end lost 5 bases, the J end lost 0 bases, and 8 bases lay between the germline ends. This CDR3 is 14 amino acids long. Germline V lookup: CDR1 SGHTA, CDR2 FQGNSA. The CDR3 here is CASSPMSSGNTIYF. The CDR3 DNA sequence: TGTGCCAGCAGCCCCATGAGCTCTGGAAACACCATATATTTT.

This clone showed up just a few times. This sequence joins TRBV18 and TRBJ1-1, with D unresolved. Trimming shortened V by 4 bases and J by 3 bases, and 15 bases separated the two germline ends. The germline V gene has CDR1 KGHSH and CDR2 LQKENI. The CDR3 covers 15 residues. CDR3 coding DNA: TGTGCCAGCTCACGCGTGAACGGACTCGACACTGAAGCTTTCTTT. Translation gives CASSRVNGLDTEAFF.

The V gene is TRBV9, the J gene TRBJ1-4, with D possibly TRBD1 on 5 matching bases. The CDR3 has 15 amino acids. Trimming took off 4 bases at V and 3 bases at J, with 13 bases between the two ends. The germline CDR1 and CDR2 sequences are SGDLS and YYNGEE. The CDR3 DNA is TGTGCCAGCAGCCCATCGGGGGTATCTAATGAAAAACTGTTTTTT. Protein product: CASSPSGVSNEKLFF.

This clone was counted only a few times. The V gene is TRBV4-3, the J gene TRBJ2-2; D is uncertain. The CDR3 extends over 15 amino acids. The V gene's germline CDR1 is LGHNA and CDR2 YSLEER. CDR3 sequence: CSRQDGNPNTGELFF. The DNA for the CDR3 is TGCTCCCGACAAGACGGAAACCCGAACACCGGGGAGCTGTTTTTT.

This clone was counted a single time. The CDR3 spells CAAIMGQGMNTEAFF. The CDR3 DNA reads as TGTGCCGCCATAATGGGACAGGGGATGAACACTGAAGCTTTCTTT. This chain links TRBV6-1 with TRBJ1-1; 10 bases agree with TRBD1. The CDR3 runs to 15 residues. Germline-derived CDR1 and CDR2 are MNHNS and SASEGT. V lost 11 bases and J lost 0; bases outside the gene matches: 9.

The chain has TRBV2 and TRBJ2-7; 12 bases line up with TRBD2. Looked up from germline, CDR1 is SNHLY and CDR2 is FYNNEI. The V gene end was trimmed by 6 bases and the J gene end by 7 bases; junction bases not matched to a gene: 7. The CDR3 has 14 amino acids. CDR3 nucleotides: TGTGCCAGCAGCATGGCTAGCGGGAGGGGGGAGCAGTACTTC. As protein: CASSMASGRGEQYF.

The rearrangement joins TRBV2 to TRBJ2-7; D is unclear. V shed 4 bases and J shed 2 bases, with 9 bases lying between them. Germline V lookup: CDR1 SNHLY, CDR2 FYNNEI. This CDR3 is built from 13 residues. Written as DNA, the CDR3 is TGTGCCAGCAGTGTACATCCAACCTACGAGCAGTACTTC. Translated, it gives CASSVHPTYEQYF.

The chain employs TRBV5-1 and TRBJ1-2; D not resolved. This CDR3 has 13 residues. The germline V gene has CDR1 SGHRS and CDR2 YFSETQ. V was trimmed by 2 bases and J by 3 bases, leaving 8 bases between them. In DNA form, the CDR3 reads TGCGCCAGCAGCTTTACACAAGACTATGGCTACACCTTC. Protein product: CASSFTQDYGYTF.

The J gene is TRBJ1-4, the V gene TRBV5-1; D remains unclear. Trimming removed 6 bases from V and 5 bases from J, with 14 bases in between. This CDR3 comprises 14 residues. Germline V gene sequence: CDR1 SGHRS, CDR2 YFSETQ. CDR3 sequence: CASKRNTVNEKLFF. The CDR3 DNA sequence: TGCGCCAGCAAGAGGAACACGGTGAATGAAAAACTGTTTTTT.

The chain combines TRBV7-2 with TRBJ2-7; the match to TRBD1 covers 8 bases. CDR1 is SGHTA and CDR2 is FQGNSA in the germline V gene. The junction had 10 bases not matched to a gene; V was cut back by 5 bases and J by 10 bases. The CDR3 length is 13 residues. CDR3 DNA sequence: TGTGCCAGCAGCCCGACAGGGGTATCCGAACAGTACTTC. The encoded protein is CASSPTGVSEQYF.

The chain carries TRBV7-9 and TRBJ2-1; TRBD1 matches 7 bases. V was pared by 1 base and J by 7 bases, with 10 bases of the junction left unmatched. The CDR3 extends over 16 amino acids. Germline V lookup: CDR1 SEHNR, CDR2 FQNEAQ (reference sequence). The chain's CDR3 is CASSLVVGGAGNEQFF. The DNA for the CDR3 is TGTGCCAGCAGCTTAGTTGTAGGGGGCGCCGGGAATGAGCAGTTCTTC.

This clone was detected only a few times. The chain is built from TRBV5-1 and TRBJ2-1; no clear D gene. This CDR3 spans 15 amino acids. Trimming took off 4 bases at V and 0 bases at J, with 11 bases between the two ends. Germline V gene data show CDR1 as SGHRS and CDR2 as YFSETQ. CDR3 sequence reads: CASSPGVVSYNEQFF. The CDR3 DNA sequence: TGCGCCAGCAGCCCGGGTGTAGTCTCCTACAATGAGCAGTTCTTC.

The CDR3 DNA sequence: TGTGCCAGCACCACGGGTGGGGCGGGGGCCTACAATGAGCAGTTCTTC. Amino acid sequence: CASTTGGAGAYNEQFF. This rearrangement joins TRBV5-4 to TRBJ2-1; 7 nucleotides match TRBD2. J lost 2 bases, V lost 6 bases, and 11 bases had no gene match. CDR1 and CDR2 (germline): SGHNT, YYREEE (reference sequence). There are 16 residues in the CDR3.

J is TRBJ2-1 and V is TRBV5-1; a weak D match, TRBD2 (5 bases). The germline CDR1 and CDR2 sequences are SGHRS and YFSETQ. The CDR3 covers 15 residues. V gave up 4 bases and J gave up 0 bases, with 11 bases separating them. The CDR3 region is CASSIRGSSYNEQFF. In nucleotides, the CDR3 is TGCGCCAGCAGCATCCGAGGGAGCTCCTACAATGAGCAGTTCTTC.

This clone was detected only a few times. The rearrangement links TRBV6-5 to TRBJ1-4, with 9 nucleotides matching TRBD1. The CDR3 runs to 15 residues. Trimming at V came to 5 bases and at J to 8 bases, leaving 9 bases not matched to a gene. Looked up from germline, CDR1 is MNHEY and CDR2 is SVGAGI. CDR3 nucleotide sequence: TGTGCCAGCAGTCGTACTAGACAGGGGGACGAAAAACTGTTTTTT. Encoded protein: CASSRTRQGDEKLFF.

In this sample, this clone turned up once. This chain joins TRBV28 and TRBJ1-1; D possibly corresponds to TRBD1 (5 bases). Trimming took off 2 bases at V and 0 bases at J, with 10 bases between the two ends. The CDR3 totals 15 residues. Germline V lookup: CDR1 MDHEN, CDR2 SYDVKM. Here the CDR3 reads CASSLVSGLNTEAFF. As DNA, the CDR3 is TGTGCCAGCAGTTTAGTTTCAGGGCTGAACACTGAAGCTTTCTTT.

The chain links TRBV5-1 to TRBJ2-1; no reliable D call. Trimming pared 4 bases from V and 8 bases from J, leaving 10 bases between. Germline V gene sequence: CDR1 SGHRS, CDR2 YFSETQ. The CDR3 is 12 amino acids. CDR3 in amino acids: CASSPNVDEQFF. Here the CDR3 DNA reads TGCGCCAGCAGCCCTAACGTCGATGAGCAGTTCTTC.

In its sample, this clone was seen a few times. V gene TRBV7-5 combines with J gene TRBJ2-3; TRBD2 is the table's D call, not checked against the DNA. TRBV7-5 is a documented pseudogene. This CDR3 is 17 amino acids long. CDR3 nucleotide sequence: TGTGTCAGAAGCTTCCGACTCCAGCGGGAGTCCCCAGATACGCAGTATTTT. It yields the protein CVRSFRLQRESPDTQYF.

V is TRBV18 and J is TRBJ2-5; D call uncertain. Germline V gene data show CDR1 as KGHSH and CDR2 as LQKENI. The V and J ends lost 2 bases and 2 bases respectively, with 6 bases between them. This CDR3 is 13 amino acids long. CDR3 region: CASSPGQQETQYF. CDR3 DNA sequence: TGTGCCAGCTCACCAGGGCAGCAAGAGACCCAGTACTTC.

The CDR3 DNA sequence: TGTGCCAGCAGCTTCGGACTAGCTCCGGGTGGCTACGAGCAGTACTTC. It is translated as CASSFGLAPGGYEQYF. The V gene is TRBV5-6, the J gene TRBJ2-5, with 8 bases that match TRBD2. The tail of the sequence fits TRBJ2-7 better, so the J call may be wrong. There are 16 residues in the CDR3. Germline CDR1 is SGHDT and CDR2 is YYEEEE.

This clone was recorded a few times. This chain links TRBV28 with TRBJ1-1; D not resolved. Germline V gene lookup returns CDR1 MDHEN and CDR2 SYDVKM. This CDR3 has 13 residues. V lost 1 base and J lost 9, with 12 bases in between. The CDR3 DNA reads as TGTGCCAGCAGTTTATCCCTGGTTAGTCAAGCTTTCTTT. It specifies CASSLSLVSQAFF.

J is TRBJ1-3 and V is TRBV5-6; D is unclear. With 0 bases removed from V and 5 bases from J, the gap between germline ends came to 12 bases. Germline assignment: CDR1 SGHDT and CDR2 YYEEEE. The CDR3 is 15 residues long. The CDR3 region is CASSLANGGRNTIYF. The CDR3 DNA reads as TGTGCCAGCAGCTTGGCCAACGGCGGCAGAAACACCATATATTTT.

DNA of the CDR3: TGTGCCAGCAGCACTTCGACTAGCTGGGAGCAGTACTTC. Its translation is CASSTSTSWEQYF. The chain carries TRBV7-6 and TRBJ2-7, with TRBD2 matching 7 bases. Germline CDR1 reads SGHVS; CDR2 reads FNYEAQ. Trimming at V came to 5 bases and at J to 7 bases, leaving 8 bases not matched to a gene. The CDR3 runs 13 residues.

The gene calls are TRBV7-2 and TRBJ1-2; the match to TRBD1 covers 7 bases. With V trimmed by 0 bases and J by 4 bases, 8 bases remained unmatched. Per germline, CDR1 SGHTA and CDR2 FQGNSA. This CDR3 has 16 amino acids. CDR3 DNA sequence: TGTGCCAGCAGCTTAGCGAAGGGGGCTAGTATCTATGGCTACACCTTC. This translates into CASSLAKGASIYGYTF.

This chain links TRBV2 with TRBJ1-5; 9 bases align to TRBD1. Germline V gives CDR1 SNHLY, CDR2 FYNNEI. V was clipped by 6 bases and J by 7 bases; unmatched bases: 7. There are 14 residues in the CDR3. CDR3 in DNA: TGTGCCAGCAGCGGGACAGGGAACGGACAGCCCCAGCATTTT. Translation gives CASSGTGNGQPQHF.

The CDR3 protein is CASSEGGPPLANYGYTF. CDR3 bases: TGTGCCAGCAGTGAAGGGGGGCCCCCCCTAGCTAACTATGGCTACACCTTC. The J gene is TRBJ1-2, the V gene TRBV2, with D possibly matching TRBD1 (6 bases). This CDR3 is 17 amino acids long. Germline CDR1 SNHLY, CDR2 FYNNEI. V lost 1 base and J 0 bases, leaving 15 bases between the germline ends.

V is TRBV5-4 and J is TRBJ2-7, with no clear D. This CDR3 has 14 residues. The V end was cut by 0 bases, the J end by 0 bases, with 7 bases between. The germline gives CDR1 SGHNT, CDR2 YYREEE (reference sequence). The CDR3 region has the DNA TGTGCCAGCAGCTTGGATCCTAGCTCCTACGAGCAGTACTTC. It translates to CASSLDPSSYEQYF.